The 5 T cell receptor beta chains presented below share a single source sample, sequenced in a study of CD8+CD57+ T cells in acquired aplastic anemia. Genomic DNA constituted the template upon which TCR beta VDJ and CDR3 profiling was performed. Using its own MiXCR run on the reads, TCRdb lists one record per CDR3 protein. The sample holds tens of thousands of distinct CDR3 sequences, around 42% seen once. The specimen was sorted CD4+, CD8+, or CD8+CD57+ T cells (not recorded which) from PBMCs. These receptors were obtained from a human donor in good health, serving as a control.

This clonotype was recorded many times. The V and J genes are TRBV9 and TRBJ2-1; 7 nucleotides match TRBD1. CDR3 size: 14 residues. Germline-derived CDR1 and CDR2 are SGDLS and YYNGEE. V was pared by 3 bases and J by 8 bases, with 8 bases of the junction left unmatched. This CDR3 is CASSARDRVDEQFF. In DNA, the CDR3 is TGTGCCAGCAGCGCAAGAGACAGGGTCGATGAGCAGTTCTTC.

This clonotype was seen ten or more times. The V call is TRBV14, the J call TRBJ1-2; D might be TRBD1 (5 bases). V gave up 0 bases and J gave up 6 bases, with 17 bases separating them. There are 16 residues in the CDR3. Germline assignment: CDR1 SGHDN and CDR2 FVKESK. DNA of the CDR3: TGTGCCAGCAGCCAAGATCACCGGGGGTCCCCGGATGGCTACACCTTC. Protein product: CASSQDHRGSPDGYTF.

This clonotype occurred many times. The CDR3 DNA reads as TGTGCCAGCAGTGTGGGACAGGGACGGGATGAGCAGTTCTTC. Its protein product is CASSVGQGRDEQFF. The V and J genes are TRBV6-1 and TRBJ2-1; 9 bases line up with TRBD1. From germline, CDR1 is MNHNS and CDR2 SASEGT. The CDR3 covers 14 residues. V lost 4 bases and J lost 8; bases outside the gene matches: 6.

The CDR3 sequence is CASSQYPLAGGNTGELFF. In DNA, the CDR3 is TGTGCCAGCAGCCAATACCCCCTAGCGGGAGGGAACACCGGGGAGCTGTTTTTT. The chain links TRBV7-6 to TRBJ2-2, with 11 bases aligning to TRBD2. Trimming at V came to 5 bases and at J to 1 base, leaving 9 bases not matched to a gene. Per germline, CDR1 SGHVS and CDR2 FNYEAQ. The CDR3 extends over 18 amino acids. The whole variable domain, filled in from reference TRBV7-6 and TRBJ2-2, reads GAGVSQSPRYKVTKRGQDVALRCDPISGHVSLYWYRQALGQGPEFLTYFNYEAQQDKSGLPNDRFSAERPEGSISTLTIQRTEQRDSAMYRCASSQYPLAGGNTGELFFGEGSRLTVL.

This clonotype was observed at least ten times. The gene calls are TRBV7-9 and TRBJ2-7; D is possibly TRBD1 (5 bases). Germline values: CDR1 SEHNR, CDR2 FQNEAQ (reference sequence). Trimming removed 4 bases from V and 2 bases from J, with 9 bases in between. The CDR3 contains 13 residues. The CDR3 DNA follows: TGTGCCAGCAGCTCAGGGTCCACCTACGAGCAGTACTTC. It is translated as CASSSGSTYEQYF.